These T cell receptor beta chains were read from a single sample in a study of blood T cell repertoires in COVID-19. Clones were sequenced by immunoSEQ multiplex PCR, and TCRdb holds only the in-frame ones, with some missing. Among about 260,000 clones, about nine tenths were seen once, and the ten largest hold roughly 1.2%. Sequenced sample: PBMCs or T cells enriched from blood (not recorded which). All receptors derive from a woman aged 35 to 49 with acute COVID-19. Each CDR3 is given with its conserved first and last residue. The D gene is left open where the match is weak. Size is omitted from some rows. Given values are once, few, many or a class for expanded clones.

J gene	D gene	V gene	clone size	CDR3 protein	CDR3 DNA
TRBJ1-5	NA	TRBV7-2	NA	CASQLGGLEKPQHF	TGTGCCAGCCAATTGGGGGGGCTGGAGAAGCCCCAGCATTTT
TRBJ2-1	TRBD2	TRBV27	NA	CASSGETSGRALETYNEQFF	TGTGCCAGCAGCGGGGAGACTAGCGGGAGGGCCCTGGAAACCTACAATGAGCAGTTCTTC
TRBJ2-1	TRBD2	TRBV27	once	CASGRLAGANEQFF	TGTGCCAGCGGAAGACTAGCGGGAGCGAATGAGCAGTTCTTC
TRBJ1-1	NA	TRBV5-1	NA	CASSLEYGTLNTEAFF	TGCGCCAGCAGCTTGGAGTACGGGACACTCAACACTGAAGCTTTCTTT
TRBJ1-6	NA	TRBV19	NA	CASRQTYNSPLHF	TGTGCCAGTAGGCAGACCTATAATTCACCCCTCCACTTT
TRBJ2-2	TRBD2	TRBV9	NA	CASSVATGTSGSNTGELFF	TGTGCCAGCAGCGTAGCTACCGGGACTAGCGGATCGAACACCGGGGAGCTGTTTTTT
TRBJ2-7	TRBD2	TRBV15	NA	CATSRGSGLAGGEQYF	TGTGCCACCAGCAGAGGCTCGGGGCTAGCGGGTGGCGAGCAGTACTTC
TRBJ2-3	NA	TRBV9	NA	CASSVSITDTQYF	TGTGCCAGCAGCGTATCTATCACAGATACGCAGTATTTT
TRBJ2-1	TRBD2	TRBV7-9	few	CASRGMGLAALWNEQFF	TGTGCCAGCAGGGGGATGGGACTAGCGGCTTTGTGGAATGAGCAGTTCTTC
TRBJ2-7	TRBD2	TRBV14	NA	CASSRRLAGTYEQYF	TGTGCCAGCAGCCGCAGACTAGCGGGAACCTACGAGCAGTACTTC
TRBJ2-1	TRBD2	TRBV9	NA	CASSVVEGTSGYNEQFF	TGTGCCAGCAGCGTAGTTGAGGGGACTAGCGGTTACAATGAGCAGTTCTTC
TRBJ1-4	TRBD1	TRBV5-1	NA	CASSQATGDEKLFF	TGCGCCAGCAGCCAAGCGACAGGGGATGAAAAACTGTTTTTT
TRBJ1-1	NA	TRBV28	NA	CASILGGKVTEAFF	TGTGCCAGCATCCTAGGGGGTAAGGTCACTGAAGCTTTCTTT
TRBJ2-5	TRBD2	TRBV19	once	CASSMTLAGVGRPQYF	TGTGCCAGTAGTATGACCCTAGCGGGAGTGGGGAGACCCCAGTACTTC
TRBJ2-7	NA	TRBV7-8	NA	CASSPLVGLGGEQYF	TGTGCCAGCAGCCCCCTTGTAGGGTTGGGAGGCGAGCAGTACTTC
TRBJ2-1	NA	TRBV5-6	NA	CASSLDFTGVHNEQFF	TGTGCCAGCAGCTTGGATTTTACGGGAGTCCACAATGAGCAGTTCTTC
TRBJ1-1	NA	TRBV5-8	NA	CASSRYGGSTEAFF	TGTGCCAGCAGCCGATACGGGGGGAGCACTGAAGCTTTCTTT
TRBJ2-7	NA	TRBV11-3	NA	CASSLDSAANEQYF	TGTGCCAGCAGCTTAGATTCCGCGGCTAACGAGCAGTACTTC
TRBJ2-7	NA	TRBV15	NA	CATSRDVGGSTYEQYF	TGTGCCACCAGCAGAGATGTCGGCGGTTCTACCTACGAGCAGTACTTC
TRBJ2-1	TRBD2	TRBV11-3	NA	CASSLGAGTNNNEQFF	TGTGCCAGCAGCTTAGGAGCCGGGACTAATAACAATGAGCAGTTCTTC
TRBJ1-5	TRBD1	TRBV19	few	CASSTGDRVDQPQHF	TGTGCCAGTAGTACGGGGGACAGGGTGGATCAGCCCCAGCATTTT
TRBJ1-5	TRBD1	TRBV5-1	NA	CASSWTGDQPQHF	TGCGCCAGCAGCTGGACAGGGGACCAGCCCCAGCATTTT
TRBJ2-1	TRBD2	TRBV7-9	NA	CASSLSGTRQFF	TGTGCCAGCAGCCTTAGCGGGACGAGGCAGTTCTTC
TRBJ2-7	NA	TRBV12-3/TRBV12-4	few	CASSDTGIYEQYF	TGTGCCAGCAGTGACACAGGGATCTACGAGCAGTACTTC
TRBJ1-1	TRBD1	TRBV18	NA	CASSPRTGRENTEAFF	TGTGCCAGCTCACCAAGGACAGGGAGAGAGAACACTGAAGCTTTCTTT
TRBJ1-2	TRBD1	TRBV18	NA	CASSPQGEYGYTF	TGTGCCAGCTCACCTCAGGGGGAATATGGCTACACCTTC
TRBJ2-7	TRBD2	TRBV11-3	NA	CASSLRGSGGYEQYF	TGTGCCAGCAGCTTACGGGGGTCGGGGGGATACGAGCAGTACTTC
TRBJ1-6	NA	TRBV19	NA	CASSIRRGNSPLHF	TGTGCCAGTAGTATACGAAGGGGTAATTCACCCCTCCACTTT
TRBJ1-6	NA	TRBV9	once	CASSPSSYNSPLHF	TGTGCCAGCAGCCCGAGCTCCTATAATTCACCCCTCCACTTT
TRBJ2-1	NA	TRBV19	NA	CASTELGGEINEQFF	TGTGCCAGTACCGAACTAGGAGGGGAGATCAATGAGCAGTTCTTC
TRBJ2-7	NA	TRBV3-1/TRBV3-2	NA	CASSRDSLLEQYF	TGTGCCAGCAGTCGGGACTCCCTTTTGGAGCAGTACTTC
TRBJ1-2	TRBD1	TRBV3-1/TRBV3-2	NA	CASSQDPRQGIWGYTF	TGTGCCAGCAGCCAAGATCCGCGACAGGGAATATGGGGCTACACCTTC
TRBJ1-3	NA	TRBV7-2	NA	CASSTHSPVNSGNTIYF	TGTGCCAGCAGCACCCACTCGCCCGTGAACTCTGGAAACACCATATATTTT
TRBJ1-2	NA	TRBV28	NA	CASSPTGVGYGYTF	TGTGCCAGCAGTCCCACGGGGGTTGGCTATGGCTACACCTTC
TRBJ2-5	NA	TRBV11-2	NA	CASRGLNEKTQYF	TGTGCCAGCAGAGGACTAAATGAAAAGACCCAGTACTTC
TRBJ1-1	NA	TRBV2	NA	CASSEIGGAMNTEAFF	TGTGCCAGCAGCGAGATAGGGGGTGCCATGAACACTGAAGCTTTCTTT
TRBJ2-5	TRBD2	TRBV5-1	once	CASSPRGGLAGAERETQYF	TGCGCCAGCAGCCCACGGGGAGGACTAGCGGGAGCCGAGCGCGAGACCCAGTACTTC
TRBJ2-1	NA	TRBV5-6	NA	CASSLGGAGPKQFF	TGTGCCAGCAGCTTGGGTGGTGCAGGGCCCAAGCAGTTCTTC
TRBJ1-5	TRBD1	TRBV7-9	NA	CASSLAIGQGNNQPQHF	TGTGCCAGCAGCTTAGCGATAGGACAGGGGAACAATCAGCCCCAGCATTTT
TRBJ1-1	TRBD1	TRBV18	once	CASSEGQAPNTEAFF	TGTGCCAGCTCAGAGGGACAGGCCCCGAACACTGAAGCTTTCTTT
TRBJ2-7	TRBD2	TRBV7-9	NA	CASSLFPSGASSYEQYF	TGTGCCAGCAGCTTATTCCCGAGCGGGGCCAGCTCCTACGAGCAGTACTTC
TRBJ2-5	NA	TRBV7-9	NA	CASSLRTDLETQYF	TGTGCCAGCAGCCTAAGGACAGACCTGGAGACCCAGTACTTC
TRBJ1-1	TRBD1	TRBV28	NA	CASSAAGTGVEAFF	TGTGCCAGCAGTGCAGCTGGGACAGGGGTTGAAGCTTTCTTT
TRBJ2-3	NA	TRBV5-4	NA	CASGQSGGWTDTQYF	TGTGCCAGCGGACAGTCTGGGGGCTGGACAGATACGCAGTATTTT
TRBJ2-7	NA	TRBV19	NA	CASSGGASSSYEQYF	TGTGCCAGTTCAGGAGGGGCCTCTTCTTCCTACGAGCAGTACTTC
TRBJ1-4	NA	TRBV19	NA	CASSISWGLAYNEKLFF	TGTGCCAGTAGTATCAGCTGGGGACTGGCTTATAATGAAAAACTGTTTTTT
TRBJ2-1	NA	TRBV7-2	few	CASSSGTLNNEQFF	TGTGCCAGCAGCTCCGGGACATTGAACAATGAGCAGTTCTTC